This T cell receptor beta chain came from a study of T cell responses to AZD1222 COVID-19 vaccine (dated by TCRdb to about 2021). Background on the whole study: AZD1222 recipients given second doses at about 4 weeks or at about 12 weeks were pooled, since spike-specific TCR depth and breadth were not found to differ between the two schedules. TCR sequencing was performed for more than 230 trial participants, of whom about 200 were given two doses of AZD1222 and approximately 26 were given two doses of MenACWY control vaccine. Trial participants were enrolled by age into 18-55, 56-69 and 70-plus year subgroups, with around 140, 26 and 57 TCR-sequenced participants respectively. Broader findings and caveats from the paper: Participants were mostly white British and included more females than males, and it was suggested by the authors that clonal diversity may have been underestimated. Only six or seven AZD1222 recipients were SARS-CoV-2 seropositive at baseline, limiting conclusions about previously exposed vaccinees. Reportedly, almost half of the unique spike-specific TCRs recognized epitopes lying outside the regions that are mutated in the B.1.351 and B.1.1.7 variants. The vaccine-associated CD4 TCRs covered the entire spike protein, and the dominant responses fell in regions 160-218 and 743-854. Because no day 14 peak-response samples were available, repertoires were characterized only after the peak T cell response. A significant rise in spike-specific TCR breadth and depth was observed after two AZD1222 doses relative to day 0 and relative to MenACWY recipients. In the small 56-69-year group, the increase in depth fell short of significance, most likely because of low power.

The CDR3 regions of human TCRbeta chains were subjected to immunosequencing. Per the original workflow: Repertoire TCRs were checked for matches against a reference library of SARS-CoV-2-specific TCRs that had been generated using the MIRA antigen-specificity platform. Breadth was defined as the fraction of unique TCRs that were SARS-CoV-2-associated, and depth was defined as the fraction of total T cells that were SARS-CoV-2-associated. Using the MIRA data, every spike-specific TCR was mapped to the spike region that the TCR reacted to and assigned to either a CD4 or a CD8 class. Log10-transformed breadth and depth values were compared by one-way ANOVA with Sidak's multiple comparisons tests. Here the immuneACCESS table is served through TCRdb, limited to in-frame sequences with V and J called. Missing clones are a known gap in these copies; in checked studies unresolved V genes cover under half, and the rest lacks a known reason. V and J calls and clone size are as listed in that table; D and trimming were resolved from the DNA. The sample table shows approximately 100,000 clones, and more than 75% are seen once. In total, the top ten clones hold 12% of the sample.

What the time point label conveys for this sample: baseline before first vaccination. Vaccinee samples were obtained from the UK trials COV001 and COV002, which included a single-blind randomized controlled phase 2/3 trial of AZD1222 (ChAdOx1 nCoV-19) in healthy adults. For TCRbeta chain sequencing, PBMC samples from trial participants were taken at day 0 and at day 28 after the second dose. From the germline V gene, CDR1 is MNHEY and CDR2 is SVGAGI. The CDR3 measures 15 amino acids from cysteine to phenylalanine. Only the CDR3 portion is preserved as DNA: 45 bases, with reading frame beginning at the first base. V loses 2 bases at its end and J loses 0 bases; junction bases beyond the gene matches: 3. With regard to this clone: This receptor's antigen is unknown. No base quality values were provided; no much bigger clone lies one nucleotide off.

The sample here was peripheral blood, taken on day 0 of AZD1222 vaccination. The V and J segments used are TRBV6-5 and TRBJ2-7, with 8 central nucleotides matching TRBD1. The source is an adult in good health. The DNA sequence is as follows: TGTGCCAGCAGTTACCGACAGGGGAGCTCCTACGAGCAGTACTTC. This sequence encodes CASSYRQGSSYEQYF.